This T cell receptor (beta chain) was sequenced during a study of OX40 agonist ivuxolimab in advanced cancers. At the level of the study: An anti-OX40 (CD134) antibody with agonistic activity, ivuxolimab, was administered to patients. Dose-escalation patients' cancers were hepatocellular carcinoma, melanoma, renal cell or head and neck cancer.

From germline, CDR1 is MNHEY and CDR2 SVGAGI. V was cut by 4 bases and J by 5 bases, with 11 bases left in between. The CDR3 spans 13 residues. To note about this clone: The target antigen is unknown.

TCRdb keeps only in-frame clones here, not all; method: immunoSEQ multiplex PCR. Of about 20,000 clones in the sample, roughly 83% were seen once. Findings and caveats of the study: Expanded clones belonging to CD8+ T cells outnumbered, on average, those of CD4+.

The TCR was taken from an adult with an advanced solid tumor such as melanoma, head and neck, liver or kidney cancer. The V and J genes are TRBV6-5 and TRBJ1-1; no clear D gene. The material was CD4+ or CD8+ T cells sorted from blood, obtained in a trial of the OX40 agonist ivuxolimab. Here the CDR3 DNA reads TGTGCCAGCAGTTCCTTCAGCGGGACTGAAGCTTTCTTT. Translation: CASSSFSGTEAFF.